The sequence of this T cell receptor (beta chain) was determined in a study of T cell responses to AZD1222 COVID-19 vaccine. V shed 5 bases, J shed 5 bases, and the junction held 5 bases outside the gene matches. Germline CDR1 reads GTSNPN; CDR2 reads SVGIG (reference sequence). The CDR3 extends over 13 amino acids. Using immunoSEQ multiplex PCR, the repertoire was profiled, and TCRdb retains in-frame clones only, with some absent. The data hold roughly 120,000 clones, with approximately 83% observed a single time. Study results and limitations: Females outnumbered males among donors, who were mostly white British; clonal diversity was possibly underestimated.

Turning to this clone: Its specificity is not known.

The J gene is TRBJ1-5, the V gene TRBV30; 8 bases agree with TRBD1. The specimen comprised peripheral blood, sampled on day 0 of AZD1222 vaccination. This TCR was sampled from an adult in good health. The CDR3 coding sequence is TGTGCCTGGGACAGGGGCAGAGATCAGCCCCAGCATTTT. Residues: CAWDRGRDQPQHF.